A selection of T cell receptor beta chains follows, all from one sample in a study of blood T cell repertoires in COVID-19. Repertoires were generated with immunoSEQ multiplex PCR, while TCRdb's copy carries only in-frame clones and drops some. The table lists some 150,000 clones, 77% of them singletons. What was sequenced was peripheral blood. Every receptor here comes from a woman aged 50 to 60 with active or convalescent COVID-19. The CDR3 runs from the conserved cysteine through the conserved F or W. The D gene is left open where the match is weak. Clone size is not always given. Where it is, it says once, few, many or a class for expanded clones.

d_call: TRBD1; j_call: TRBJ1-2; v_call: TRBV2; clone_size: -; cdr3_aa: CASSPGQRFGYTF; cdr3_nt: TGTGCCAGCAGCCCGGGACAGAGATTTGGCTACACCTTC
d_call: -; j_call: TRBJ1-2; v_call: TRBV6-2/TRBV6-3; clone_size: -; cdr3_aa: CASSPASYGYTF; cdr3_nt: TGTGCCAGCAGCCCAGCCTCCTATGGCTACACCTTC
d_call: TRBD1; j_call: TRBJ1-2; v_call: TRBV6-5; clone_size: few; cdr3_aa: CASSRGQGVLGYTF; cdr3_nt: TGTGCCAGCAGTAGGGGACAGGGGGTACTTGGCTACACCTTC
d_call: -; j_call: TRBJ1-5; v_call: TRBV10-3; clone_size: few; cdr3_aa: CAISDRGPGPQHF; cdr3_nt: TGTGCCATCAGTGATAGAGGCCCGGGGCCCCAGCATTTT
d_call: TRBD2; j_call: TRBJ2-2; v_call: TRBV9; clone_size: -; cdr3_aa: CASSVAASGGNTGELFF; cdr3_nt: TGTGCCAGCAGCGTAGCGGCTAGCGGGGGAAACACCGGGGAGCTGTTTTTT
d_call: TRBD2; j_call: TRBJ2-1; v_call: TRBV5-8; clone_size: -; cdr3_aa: CASSQRGGYNEQFF; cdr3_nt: TGTGCCAGCAGCCAGCGGGGGGGTTACAATGAGCAGTTCTTC
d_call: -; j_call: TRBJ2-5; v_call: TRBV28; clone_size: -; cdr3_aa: CASSSTLTGFQETQYF; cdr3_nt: TGTGCCAGCAGTTCAACACTGACAGGTTTCCAAGAGACCCAGTACTTC
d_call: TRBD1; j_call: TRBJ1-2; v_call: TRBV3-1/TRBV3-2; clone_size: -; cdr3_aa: CASSQGTGGVDYGYTF; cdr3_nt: TGTGCCAGCAGCCAAGGGACAGGGGGCGTGGACTATGGCTACACCTTC
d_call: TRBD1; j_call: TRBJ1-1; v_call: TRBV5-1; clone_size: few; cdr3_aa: CASSTAGTGWNTEAFF; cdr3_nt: TGCGCCAGCAGCACCGCCGGGACAGGGTGGAACACTGAAGCTTTCTTT
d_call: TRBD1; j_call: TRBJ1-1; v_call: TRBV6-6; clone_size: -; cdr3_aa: CASGDRGNTEAFF; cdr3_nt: TGTGCCAGCGGGGACAGGGGGAACACTGAAGCTTTCTTT
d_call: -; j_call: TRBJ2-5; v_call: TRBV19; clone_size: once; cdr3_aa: CASRGGPRETQYF; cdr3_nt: TGTGCCAGTAGAGGAGGGCCTAGGGAGACCCAGTACTTC
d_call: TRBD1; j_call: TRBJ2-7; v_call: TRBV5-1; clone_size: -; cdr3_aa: CASSPGTGGVRYEQYF; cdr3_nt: TGCGCCAGCAGCCCCGGGACAGGGGGGGTGCGGTACGAGCAGTACTTC
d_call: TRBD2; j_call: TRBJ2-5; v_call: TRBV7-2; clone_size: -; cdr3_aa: CASSLPGLAAQETQYF; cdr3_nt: TGTGCCAGCAGCTTACCGGGACTAGCGGCTCAAGAGACCCAGTACTTC
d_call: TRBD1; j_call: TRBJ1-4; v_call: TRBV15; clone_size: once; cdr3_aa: CATSRARPDRGNEKLFF; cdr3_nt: TGTGCCACCAGCAGAGCCCGCCCGGACAGGGGTAATGAAAAACTGTTTTTT
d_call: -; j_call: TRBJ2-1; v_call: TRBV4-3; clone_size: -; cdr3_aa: CASSQDRVKPYNEQFF; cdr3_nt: TGCGCCAGCAGCCAAGACAGGGTGAAACCATACAATGAGCAGTTCTTC
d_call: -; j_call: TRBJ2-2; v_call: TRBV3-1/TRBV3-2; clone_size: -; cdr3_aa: CASSQDMGSYSTGELFF; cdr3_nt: TGTGCCAGCAGCCAAGATATGGGGAGCTACAGCACCGGGGAGCTGTTTTTT
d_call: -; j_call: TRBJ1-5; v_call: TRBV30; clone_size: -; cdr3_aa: CAWSVSGSNQPQHF; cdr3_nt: TGTGCCTGGAGTGTAAGCGGTAGCAATCAGCCCCAGCATTTT
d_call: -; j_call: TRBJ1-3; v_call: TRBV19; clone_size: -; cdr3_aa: CASGLGGLGNTIYF; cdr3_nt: TGTGCCAGTGGCCTTGGCGGTCTCGGAAACACCATATATTTT
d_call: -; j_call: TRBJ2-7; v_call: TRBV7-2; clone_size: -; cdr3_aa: CASSLALQGYEQYF; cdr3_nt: TGTGCCAGCAGCTTAGCGCTACAGGGATACGAGCAGTACTTC
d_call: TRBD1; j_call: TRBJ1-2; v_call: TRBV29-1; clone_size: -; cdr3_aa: CSVGTGGIGYTF; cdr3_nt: TGCAGCGTGGGGACAGGGGGTATTGGCTACACCTTC
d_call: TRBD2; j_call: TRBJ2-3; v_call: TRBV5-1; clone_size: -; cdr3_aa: CASSPLSGTSSSDTQYF; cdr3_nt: TGCGCCAGCAGCCCTCTATCCGGGACTAGCTCCTCAGATACGCAGTATTTT
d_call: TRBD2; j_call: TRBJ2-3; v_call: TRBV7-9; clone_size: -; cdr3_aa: CAQARGGAPSDTQYF; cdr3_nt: TGTGCCCAAGCGCGCGGGGGGGCCCCGTCAGATACGCAGTATTTT
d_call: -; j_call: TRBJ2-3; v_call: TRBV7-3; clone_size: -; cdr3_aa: CASSTGGTDTQYF; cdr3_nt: TGTGCCAGCAGCACCGGGGGCACAGATACGCAGTATTTT
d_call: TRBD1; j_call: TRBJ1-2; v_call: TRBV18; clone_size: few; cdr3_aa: CASSQGGTGMNYGYTF; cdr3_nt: TGTGCCAGCTCCCAGGGTGGGACAGGGATGAACTATGGCTACACCTTC
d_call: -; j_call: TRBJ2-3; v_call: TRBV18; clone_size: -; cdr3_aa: CASSPLGEDTQYF; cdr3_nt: TGTGCCAGCTCACCACTGGGCGAGGATACGCAGTATTTT
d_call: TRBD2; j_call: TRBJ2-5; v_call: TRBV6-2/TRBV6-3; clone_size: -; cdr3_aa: CASSYSKLRIAGENQETQYF; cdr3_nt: TGTGCCAGCAGTTACTCGAAGCTACGAATAGCGGGGGAGAACCAAGAGACCCAGTACTTC